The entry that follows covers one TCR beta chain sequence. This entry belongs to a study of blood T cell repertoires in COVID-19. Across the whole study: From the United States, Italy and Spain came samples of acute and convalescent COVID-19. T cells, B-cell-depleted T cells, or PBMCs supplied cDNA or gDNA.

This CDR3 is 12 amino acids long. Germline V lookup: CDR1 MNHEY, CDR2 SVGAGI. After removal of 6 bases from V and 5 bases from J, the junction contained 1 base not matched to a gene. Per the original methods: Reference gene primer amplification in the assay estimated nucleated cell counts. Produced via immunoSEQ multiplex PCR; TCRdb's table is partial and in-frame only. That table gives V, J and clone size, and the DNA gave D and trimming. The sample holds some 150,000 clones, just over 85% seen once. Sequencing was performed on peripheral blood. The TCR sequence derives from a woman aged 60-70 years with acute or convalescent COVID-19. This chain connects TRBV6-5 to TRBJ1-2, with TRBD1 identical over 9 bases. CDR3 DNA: TGTGCCAGCAGGGGACAGGGATATGGCTACACCTTC. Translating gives CASRGQGYGYTF.